A selection of T cell receptor beta chains follows, all from one sample in a study of identical twins. TCRdb reprocessed the 5' RACE reads with MiXCR, giving one entry per CDR3 protein. Of 250,000 to 350,000 distinct CDR3 sequences detected, roughly 9.8% appear once; the ten largest clones hold 7% to 8.5%. These data also formed part of another study, on yellow fever vaccine responses in identical twins.

Sequencing input: CD8+ T cells sorted from blood. The source of these receptors is a woman aged 18-29 years in good health. Both conserved end residues are part of each CDR3. A D gene is named only where the DNA matches it firmly. The size of a clone is reported for some rows only, either as once, few or many, or as a class for expanded clones.

few	TRBJ2-1	TRBV28	.	TGTGCCAGCAGTTTATTTGGGACAAGCTCCTACAATGAGCAGTTCTTC	CASSLFGTSSYNEQFF
many	TRBJ2-5	TRBV29-1	TRBD2	TGCAGCGCCGAACCGGGACTAGCCCCTCAAGAGACCCAGTACTTC	CSAEPGLAPQETQYF
few	TRBJ2-1	TRBV20-1	.	TGCAGTGCTAGAGATTGGGGAAGGATGGATGAGCAGTTCTTC	CSARDWGRMDEQFF
once	TRBJ2-2	TRBV27	.	TGTGCCAGCAGCCCGACGGCGAACACCGGGGAGCTGTTTTTT	CASSPTANTGELFF
.	TRBJ2-1	TRBV14	.	TGTGCCAGAACTGGGCAGTTCTTC	CARTGQFF
.	TRBJ1-2	TRBV4-1	.	TGCGCCAGCAGCCAAGATTCCGTGGGGCAAAACTATGGCTACACCTTC	CASSQDSVGQNYGYTF
.	TRBJ1-1	TRBV7-8	TRBD1	TGTGCCAGCAGCTTACAGTTTCCAGGGGGCGCCGACACTGAAGCTTTCTTT	CASSLQFPGGADTEAFF
.	TRBJ2-1	TRBV20-1	TRBD2	TGCAGTGCTAGAGAGGTGGGACTAGCGGTTGGGGATGAGCAGTTCTTC	CSAREVGLAVGDEQFF
few	TRBJ2-1	TRBV7-2	.	TGTGCCAGCTATCCTCTGGGCCGCTTCTACAATGAGCAGTTCTTC	CASYPLGRFYNEQFF
few	TRBJ2-7	TRBV7-2	.	TGTGCCAGCAGCGCTAAACAGGTCCGAGAAACTTACGAGCAGTACTTC	CASSAKQVRETYEQYF
.	TRBJ1-4	TRBV4-1	TRBD1	TGCGCCAGCAGCCAGCGTGGGACAGGGGATAATGAAAAACTGTTTTTT	CASSQRGTGDNEKLFF
many	TRBJ2-3	TRBV10-3	TRBD2	TGTGCCATCAGGATAGCGGGGGGGCCGTCAGATACGCAGTATTTT	CAIRIAGGPSDTQYF
few	TRBJ2-5	TRBV29-1	TRBD2	TGCAGCGTCGAGTTAGCGGGGGACTTCCAAGAGACCCAGTACTTC	CSVELAGDFQETQYF
.	TRBJ2-7	TRBV7-2	TRBD2	TGTGCCAGCAGCTCGACTAGCCCCTACGAGCAGTACTTC	CASSSTSPYEQYF
few	TRBJ2-1	TRBV6-2/TRBV6-3	.	TGTGCCAGCACCCATCCCCCAGAGGCCCCCTACAATGAGCAGTTCTTC	CASTHPPEAPYNEQFF
many	TRBJ2-7	TRBV7-9	.	TGTGCCAGCAGCTTCTTGACCTACGAGCAGTACTTC	CASSFLTYEQYF
few	TRBJ2-1	TRBV19	TRBD2	TGTGCCAGTAGCAGCGGGGTCACGGGTCTCTACAATGAGCAGTTCTTC	CASSSGVTGLYNEQFF
.	TRBJ2-1	TRBV15	.	TGTGCCACCAGCAGTTACCCGATCGGCTCCTACAATGAGCAGTTCTTC	CATSSYPIGSYNEQFF
many	TRBJ2-3	TRBV20-1	TRBD2	TGCAGTGCTAGAGTTCCCATAGCGGGCGCTAGCACAGATACGCAGTATTTT	CSARVPIAGASTDTQYF
.	TRBJ2-5	TRBV6-1	.	TGTGCCAGCAGCCAGTGGGGGCCGGAGACCCAGTACTTC	CASSQWGPETQYF
many	TRBJ1-1	TRBV2	.	TGTGCCAGCCCCACGTACGACACTGAAGCTTTCTTT	CASPTYDTEAFF
.	TRBJ2-7	TRBV6-2/TRBV6-3	.	TGTGCCAGCAGAAGCGGTAGAGACGAGCAGTACTTC	CASRSGRDEQYF
many	TRBJ2-1	TRBV7-2	.	TGTGCCAGCAGCCCCGTGGGCGGAGGTAGCGACAATGAGCAGTTCTTC	CASSPVGGGSDNEQFF
many	TRBJ1-1	TRBV4-1	TRBD1	TGCGCCAGCAGCCAAGGGGACAGAGATGAAGCTTTCTTT	CASSQGDRDEAFF
few	TRBJ2-5	TRBV12-3/TRBV12-4	.	TGTGCCAGCAGTTTAGGCCCCACGGGCCAAGAGACCCAGTACTTC	CASSLGPTGQETQYF
few	TRBJ2-2	TRBV10-3	TRBD2	TGTGCCATCAGCGCAACCCTAGCGGTAGGGACCGGGGAGCTGTTTTTT	CAISATLAVGTGELFF
few	TRBJ2-2	TRBV9	.	TGTGCCAGCAGCGTAGACGGGAGTAAAACCGGAGAGCTGTTTTTT	CASSVDGSKTGELFF
.	TRBJ1-1	TRBV7-9	.	TGTGCCAGCAGCTCTCGACAGGCCGCCGAAGCTTTCTTT	CASSSRQAAEAFF
many	TRBJ2-7	TRBV4-3	.	TGCGCCAGCAGCCAAGAGCGTTCGGCGCCCTACGAGCAGTACTTC	CASSQERSAPYEQYF
.	TRBJ2-1	TRBV14	TRBD1	TGTGCCAGCAGCCACCACCTGTCCGACAGGGACTACAATGAGCAGTTCTTC	CASSHHLSDRDYNEQFF
few	TRBJ2-7	TRBV20-1	TRBD2	TGCAGTGCTAGAGATGGGACTAGCGGGTACTACGAGCAGTACTTC	CSARDGTSGYYEQYF
many	TRBJ1-1	TRBV5-1	TRBD1	TGCGCCAGCAGCGTGGGACAGTCAAACTCAGGGGCTTTCTTT	CASSVGQSNSGAFF
.	TRBJ2-7	TRBV5-1	.	TGCGCCAGCTCGGTAATGGAATCCTACGAGCAGTACTTC	CASSVMESYEQYF
many	TRBJ2-7	TRBV18	.	TGTGCCAGCTCCGCCGAAGGGATCAACGACTACGAGCAGTACTTC	CASSAEGINDYEQYF
many	TRBJ1-1	TRBV7-9	.	TGTGCCAGCAGCTTAGGACAGTTAATGAACACTGAAGCTTTCTTT	CASSLGQLMNTEAFF
many	TRBJ2-5	TRBV14	.	TGTGCCAGCAGCCCCCTACGTAGCAGGATAGAGACCCAGTACTTC	CASSPLRSRIETQYF
many	TRBJ1-5	TRBV15	.	TGTGCCACCAGCAGAGATGGCGGTTCCAATCAGCCCCAGCATTTT	CATSRDGGSNQPQHF
few	TRBJ2-3	TRBV5-1	.	TGCGCCAGCAGCTTGACCTCCCCCGGTAGCTTTACAGATACGCAGTATTTT	CASSLTSPGSFTDTQYF
many	TRBJ2-1	TRBV11-3	TRBD1	TGTGCCAGCACGGACAGGGGATACAATGAGCAGTTCTTC	CASTDRGYNEQFF
many	TRBJ2-3	TRBV9	TRBD2	TGTGCCAGCAGCGTAGCGGGGGGGCAAAGCACAGATACGCAGTATTTT	CASSVAGGQSTDTQYF
few	TRBJ2-1	TRBV7-9	TRBD1	TGTGCCAGCAGCTCAGCGGGACAGGGGATGGACAATGAGCAGTTCTTC	CASSSAGQGMDNEQFF
many	TRBJ2-6	TRBV4-3	.	TGCGCCAGCAGCCAAGATCGGGGGACTGGGGCCAACGTCCTGACTTTC	CASSQDRGTGANVLTF
.	TRBJ1-4	TRBV7-9	TRBD1	TGTGCCAGCAGCCCGACAGGGAACAATGAAAAACTGTTTTTT	CASSPTGNNEKLFF
.	TRBJ1-2	TRBV6-1	.	TGTGCCAGCAGACCTCTAGGGATAGGAGGCTACACCTTC	CASRPLGIGGYTF
.	TRBJ2-7	TRBV5-1	.	TGCGCCAGCAGCTTCGGGGCAGGGTGGGAGCAGTACTTC	CASSFGAGWEQYF
many	TRBJ1-1	TRBV7-9	.	TGTGCCAGCAGGGGTACGAGCACTGAAGCTTTCTTT	CASRGTSTEAFF
few	TRBJ2-1	TRBV20-1	.	TGCAGTGCTAGAGATATGACAGGATACAATGAGCAGTTCTTC	CSARDMTGYNEQFF
few	TRBJ2-2	TRBV10-3	TRBD2	TGTGCCATCGGGACTAGTAACACCGGGGAGCTGTTTTTT	CAIGTSNTGELFF
many	TRBJ2-7	TRBV12-3/TRBV12-4	.	TGTGCCAGCAGTTCTATGACAGGACTCTACGAGCAGTACTTC	CASSSMTGLYEQYF
.	TRBJ2-7	TRBV7-9	TRBD1	TGTGCCAGCAGCCCGCCGGGACAGGGAACCTACGAGCAGTACTTC	CASSPPGQGTYEQYF
.	TRBJ2-3	TRBV5-5	.	TGTGCCAGCTTAAAGGTCGCTTCTAGCACAGATACGCAGTATTTT	CASLKVASSTDTQYF
few	TRBJ2-7	TRBV5-1	.	TGCGCCAGCAGCTTGGGTGGGAACGAGCTCAGCAGACCCTACGAGCAGTACTTC	CASSLGGNELSRPYEQYF
few	TRBJ2-7	TRBV27	TRBD1	TGTGCCAGCAGTAACAGGGGGCCCAGCGAGCAGTACTTC	CASSNRGPSEQYF